This TCR beta chain was identified during a study of neurological immune-mediated disorders (dated by TCRdb to about 2019). Looking at the study overall: Peripheral blood TCR-beta repertoires from patients with HTLV-I-associated myelopathy (HAM/TSP), patients with multiple sclerosis, and healthy controls were compared in the study using UMI-based sequencing. The 95 to 120 TCR-beta libraries covered PBMC samples along with longitudinal samples, technical triplicates, and paired sorted CD4+ and CD8+ T-cell subsets. Longitudinal HAM/TSP and healthy donors had 3 time-points each (about 3-45 month intervals). Of the approximately 66 subjects in the cohort, around 14 were HAM/TSP patients, roughly 35 were multiple sclerosis patients, and approximately 20 were healthy controls.

cDNA was synthesized by template-switch 5'RACE using a primer carrying a 10-nucleotide random unique molecular identifier by which each TCR transcript was tagged. Every sequencing run yielded over 170 million TCR-beta sequences covering 15-18 subjects. Total RNA was extracted with the RNeasy kit. The KAPA Real-time Library Amplification kit was used to amplify TCR-beta VDJ regions with primers targeting the TCR constant region and the 5'RACE anchor. A first PCR added sample indexes and Illumina adaptors, after which a second PCR increased the library yield. After Ampure bead purification, the roughly 650 bp TCR product was size-selected on a 2% E-gel SizeSelection system. Before pooling, libraries had their quality checked on a Bioanalyzer, their concentration measured with Qubit, and their quantity determined with the Kapa Library Quantification kit. Libraries were sequenced paired-end 2 x 150 bp on an Illumina HiSeq 2500. To increase sequence diversity, about 24-32% phiX was spiked into each library pool. Per the original workflow: Quality-filtered reads were processed with the UMI-based MiGEC pipeline, and over 85% of raw TCR sequences were removed by the MiGEC pipeline during error correction. IMGT germline references were used for alignment of VDJ genes, and clonotypes were defined by a unique CDR3 amino acid sequence together with V-J genes. Clonal expansion, Shannon diversity and CDR3 relatedness (CalcPairwiseDistances, ClusterSamples) were evaluated with VDJtools, and phylogenetic trees were built with CLCbio workbench. Using coefficient-of-variation modelling across technical triplicates, the study counted a clone as expanded if it had at least 8 unique UMIs. The public sequencing data were trimmed at Q25 with fastp and processed into clonotypes with MiXCR by TCRdb, which kept only in-frame beta chains. Every entry covers one CDR3 protein and lists the most common genes and DNA from its rows. Here the V and J calls rest on TCRdb's processing, not on the authors' analysis. Across this sample there are 70,000 to 95,000 distinct CDR3 sequences, with approximately 13% seen only once. Approximately 5% of the sample is taken by the ten largest.

Based on the germline V gene, the CDR1 and CDR2 sequences are SGHRS and YFSETQ. The CDR3, cysteine through phenylalanine, is 15 amino acids long. The read is trimmed to its CDR3 DNA, 45 bases read in frame from base 1. The V end loses 4 bases and the J end loses 1 base, and a stretch of 14 bases separates them. This clonotype occurred many times. Its antigen is not yet known. Base qualities are not recorded, but no much larger clone differs from it by a single base. The time point tag for this specimen amounts to: longitudinal time-point 2. Unsorted PBMC libraries were generated from 2 million PBMCs stored in RNAlater at -80 °C until RNA extraction. PBMCs were separated from peripheral blood using Ficoll-Hypaque density gradient centrifugation and then cryopreserved in liquid nitrogen. Beyond this particular receptor, the publication reports: The highest TCR clonal expansion was observed in HAM/TSP patients, whereas the lowest was observed in MS patients, even when compared with healthy controls. No identical CDR3 amino acid sequences were found to be shared among expanded clones across subjects, suggesting that TCR-beta repertoires were private in all groups.

Recombination linked TRBV5-1 to TRBJ2-5, with the D gene not clear enough to name. The source of this sequence is a female donor with HTLV-1-associated myelopathy (HAM/TSP). The sequencing input was PBMCs. The CDR3 protein: CASSGVAGRQETQYF. In nucleotides, the sequence is TGCGCCAGCAGCGGGGTTGCTGGGCGCCAAGAGACCCAGTACTTC.